Sequencing of this T cell receptor (beta chain) was carried out in a study of patients and donors after allogeneic stem cell transplantation. From germline, CDR1 is LGHNA and CDR2 YSLEER. The CDR3 is 16 amino acids. V lost 6 bases to trimming and J lost 3 bases, with 18 bases between them. Using its own MiXCR run on the RT-PCR reads, TCRdb lists one record per CDR3 protein. This table holds about 960,000 distinct CDR3 sequences, approximately 19% found once. The chain has TRBV4-3 and TRBJ1-3, with D hard to call. Sequences were obtained from blood, either unsorted or a sorted T cell fraction (not recorded which). This clonotype was obtained from a human donor who was either an allogeneic HSCT recipient or a stem cell or donor lymphocyte infusion donor (not recorded which). It is not recorded whose cells these are; they may come from a transplant donor. The DNA for the CDR3 is TGCGCCAGCAGTTGCCCTCGAGCCTCTTGTGGAAACACCATATATTTT. It codes for CASSCPRASCGNTIYF.